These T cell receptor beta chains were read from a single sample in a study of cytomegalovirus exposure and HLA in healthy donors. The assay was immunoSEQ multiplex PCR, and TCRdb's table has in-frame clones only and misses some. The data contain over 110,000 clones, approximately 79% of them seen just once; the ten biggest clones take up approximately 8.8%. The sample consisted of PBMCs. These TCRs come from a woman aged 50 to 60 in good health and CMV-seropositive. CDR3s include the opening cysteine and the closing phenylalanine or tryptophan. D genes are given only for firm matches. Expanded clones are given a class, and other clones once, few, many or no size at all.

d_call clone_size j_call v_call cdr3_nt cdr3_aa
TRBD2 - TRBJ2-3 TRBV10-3 TGTGCCCCGGCTCTAGCGGGGAAAACAGATACGCAGTATTTT CAPALAGKTDTQYF
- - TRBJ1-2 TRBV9 TGTGCCAGCAGCGTAGGTACACAGGATGGGCGCGGCTACACCTTT CASSVGTQDGRGYTF
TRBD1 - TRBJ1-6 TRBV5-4 TGTGCCAGCAGCTCCGCATGGACAGGGACGGATTCACCCCTCCACTTT CASSSAWTGTDSPLHF
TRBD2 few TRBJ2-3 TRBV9 TGTGCCAGCAGCGTCCAACTAGCGGGGGTCCCACCAGATACGCAGTATTTT CASSVQLAGVPPDTQYF
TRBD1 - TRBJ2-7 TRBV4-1 TGCGCCAGCAGCCCCAGATGGGACAGGGGGAAAAACGAGCAGTACTTC CASSPRWDRGKNEQYF
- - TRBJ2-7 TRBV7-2 TGTGCCAGCAACCCGGGAGGGGGCAACTACGAGCAGTACTTC CASNPGGGNYEQYF
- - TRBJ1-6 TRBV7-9 TGTGCCAGCACCCAGACAGGAGTGGGTAATTCACCCCTCCACTTT CASTQTGVGNSPLHF
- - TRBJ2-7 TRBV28 TGTGCCAGCACCCTCGTGGGCGGGGCCGCCTCCTACGAGCAGTACTTC CASTLVGGAASYEQYF
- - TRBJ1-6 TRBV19 TGTGCCAGTAGTATAGGCGGAGAGACAGTGTTACCCCTCCACTTT CASSIGGETVLPLHF
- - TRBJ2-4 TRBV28 TGTGCCAGCACTGGTTCCCCTCGGTTGTACATTCAGTACTTC CASTGSPRLYIQYF
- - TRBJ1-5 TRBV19 TGTGCCAGTAGTCCCCACAGGGTGAGGCAGCCCCAGCATTTT CASSPHRVRQPQHF